This TCR beta chain emerged from a study of cytomegalovirus exposure and HLA in healthy donors. It was with 60 Vbeta and 13 Jbeta primers that the PCR ran. TCRdb's copy holds only in-frame clones and misses some; the assay was immunoSEQ multiplex PCR. The sample lists about 60,000 clones, 70% to 85% occurring once. CDR1 LNHDA and CDR2 SQIVND come from the germline V gene (reference sequence). This CDR3 has 14 residues. This clonotype was obtained from a woman aged 30 to 39 in good health and CMV-seronegative. The source material was PBMCs. The V and J genes are TRBV19 and TRBJ2-5; D is perhaps TRBD2 (6 bases). TRBJ2-7 matches the DNA end more closely, so the J call is doubtful. The CDR3 region is CASSIGGIAYEQYF. For the CDR3, the DNA is TGTGCCAGTAGTATCGGGGGTATCGCCTACGAGCAGTACTTC.